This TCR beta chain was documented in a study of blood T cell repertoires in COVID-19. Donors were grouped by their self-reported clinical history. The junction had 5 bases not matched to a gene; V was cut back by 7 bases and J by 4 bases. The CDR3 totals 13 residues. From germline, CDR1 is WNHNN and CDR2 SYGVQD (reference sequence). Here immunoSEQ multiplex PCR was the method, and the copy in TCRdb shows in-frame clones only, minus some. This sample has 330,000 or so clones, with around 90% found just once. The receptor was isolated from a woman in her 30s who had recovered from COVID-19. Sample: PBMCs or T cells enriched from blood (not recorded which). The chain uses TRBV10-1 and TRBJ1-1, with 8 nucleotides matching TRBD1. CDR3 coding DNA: TGCGCCAGCACTAGGACAGGGTGCACTGAAGCTTTCTTT. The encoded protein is CASTRTGCTEAFF.